This passage covers 21 T cell receptor beta chains from one sample sequenced in a study of cytomegalovirus exposure and HLA in healthy donors. Primers included in the PCR were 60 Vbeta and 13 Jbeta primers. This table comes from immunoSEQ multiplex PCR, and its TCRdb copy is limited to in-frame clones, with some not included. The sample comprises 150,000 to 200,000 clones, around 78% of which are singletons, and approximately 1% rests with the top ten. Sample: PBMCs. These receptors originate from a woman in her 40s in good health and CMV-seronegative.

The table lists this clone with a few counts. This sequence joins TRBV27 and TRBJ1-1; tentative D call: TRBD1 (5 bases). The length of the CDR3 is 18 residues. The germline V gene has CDR1 MNHEY and CDR2 SMNVEV (reference sequence). V was clipped by 8 bases and J by 1 base, with 26 bases between them. CDR3 nucleotide sequence: TGTGCCAGCTCCCTTCCTGGCTGGGGCGACCATTGGAACACTGAAGCTTTCTTT. Protein product: CASSLPGWGDHWNTEAFF.

The genes are TRBV7-9 and TRBJ2-7; TRBD2 matches at 8 bases. Germline CDR1 SEHNR, CDR2 FQNEAQ (reference sequence). The CDR3 is made up of 13 amino acids. J lost 0 bases, V lost 7 bases, and 2 bases had no gene match. The CDR3 loop is CASTGGSSYEQYF. CDR3 in DNA: TGTGCCAGCACGGGAGGGAGCTCCTACGAGCAGTACTTC.

The J gene is TRBJ2-2, the V gene TRBV5-8; D is uncertain. The CDR3 extends over 14 amino acids. V lost 1 base and J 1 base, leaving 5 bases between the germline ends. Germline loops: CDR1 SGHTS, CDR2 YDEGEE. The CDR3 reads CASSLQQNTGELFF. As DNA, the CDR3 is TGTGCCAGCAGCTTGCAACAGAACACCGGGGAGCTGTTTTTT. Combining the CDR3 with reference TRBV5-8 and TRBJ2-2 gives the whole variable domain EAGVTQSPTHLIKTRGQQATLRCSPISGHTSVYWYQQALGLGLQFLLWYDEGEERNRGNFPPRFSGRQFPNYSSELNVNALELEDSALYLCASSLQQNTGELFFGEGSRLTVL.

The V gene is TRBV29-1, the J gene TRBJ2-7; a weak D match, TRBD1 (5 bases). The V and J ends lost 7 bases and 0 bases respectively, with 13 bases between them. Germline-derived CDR1 and CDR2 are SQVTM and ANQGSEA. The CDR3 contains 13 residues. CDR3 sequence (DNA): TGCAGCGCCCAGACAGATTACTCCTACGAGCAGTACTTC. It codes for CSAQTDYSYEQYF.

The gene calls are TRBV19 and TRBJ1-1; the match to TRBD1 covers 9 bases. The CDR3 is made up of 14 amino acids. The V gene end was trimmed by 4 bases and the J gene end by 5 bases; junction bases not matched to a gene: 5. Germline CDR1 and CDR2: LNHDA and SQIVND (reference sequence). Here the CDR3 DNA reads TGTGCCAGTAGTACCCGGACAGGGGAAACTGAAGCTTTCTTT. Its translation: CASSTRTGETEAFF. The variable domain in full, with the rest retrieved from reference TRBV19 and TRBJ1-1, is DGGITQSPKYLFRKEGQNVTLSCEQNLNHDAMYWYRQDPGQGLRLIYYSQIVNDFQKGDIAEGYSVSREKKESFPLTVTSAQKNPTAFYLCASSTRTGETEAFFGQGTRLTVV.

The chain joins TRBV6-1 to TRBJ2-1, with TRBD2 as a possible D gene (5 bases). This CDR3 has 14 residues. Germline assignment: CDR1 MNHNS and CDR2 SASEGT. V was trimmed by 6 bases and J by 1 base, leaving 10 bases between them. CDR3 sequence (DNA): TGTGCCAGCAGAGGTGGACTTTCCTACAATGAGCAGTTCTTC. Translated: CASRGGLSYNEQFF.

This rearrangement joins TRBV29-1 to TRBJ1-1; D is possibly TRBD1 (5 bases). V lost 4 bases to trimming and J lost 0 bases, with 12 bases between them. The germline V gene encodes CDR1 SQVTM and CDR2 ANQGSEA. The CDR3 loop spans 14 amino acids. The DNA of the CDR3 is TGCAGCGTTGGACAGAGCTACATGAACACTGAAGCTTTCTTT. Amino acids: CSVGQSYMNTEAFF.

The chain employs TRBV7-3 and TRBJ2-3, with D possibly matching TRBD2 (6 bases). Per germline, CDR1 SGHTA and CDR2 FQGTGA. The CDR3 spans 13 residues. Trimming removed 1 base at V and 4 bases at J, with 6 bases between. CDR3 sequence (DNA): TGTGCCAGCAGCTTAAGGGGGGCAGATACGCAGTATTTT. Its translation is CASSLRGADTQYF.

This clone appeared a single time. The chain recombines TRBV7-2 with TRBJ2-3, with 12 bases lining up with TRBD2. This CDR3 region has 15 residues. Trimming took 5 bases from V and 3 from J; bases not matched to a gene: 3. Germline assignment: CDR1 SGHTA and CDR2 FQGNSA. The CDR3 loop reads CASSPSGRGTDTQYF. Written as DNA, the CDR3 is TGTGCCAGCAGCCCTAGCGGGAGGGGGACAGATACGCAGTATTTT.

The V gene is TRBV5-1, the J gene TRBJ2-5, with 7 nucleotides matching TRBD2. The CDR3 loop spans 14 amino acids. Germline V CDR1 and CDR2: SGHRS, YFSETQ. With 4 bases clipped from V and 4 bases from J, the junction kept 7 bases outside the gene matches. The CDR3 protein is CASSTGRERETQYF. The CDR3 coding sequence is TGCGCCAGCAGCACTGGGAGGGAGCGAGAGACCCAGTACTTC.

The chain has TRBV5-6 and TRBJ2-5, with TRBD2 identical over 10 bases. The CDR3 has 16 amino acids. Losses at the gene ends were 3 bases for V and 3 bases for J; bases not matched to a gene: 8. Germline assignment: CDR1 SGHDT and CDR2 YYEEEE. CDR3 sequence (DNA): TGTGCCAGCAGCTCACTAGCGGGAAGTGGAGAAGAGACCCAGTACTTC. The encoded protein is CASSSLAGSGEETQYF.

The chain carries TRBV14 and TRBJ2-1; TRBD1 might be the D (7 bases). This CDR3 has 16 residues. CDR1 is SGHDN and CDR2 is FVKESK in the germline V gene. Trimming stripped 5 bases from V and 10 bases from J, with 24 bases between. Written as DNA, the CDR3 is TGTGCCAGCAGCACTCCCGGGACAGTCAGCGGGTTAGAGCAGTTCTTC. It yields the protein CASSTPGTVSGLEQFF.

This clone came up once. The chain combines TRBV11-2 with TRBJ1-2, with 8 bases fitting TRBD1. V lost 0 bases to trimming and J lost 8 bases; unmatched junction nucleotides: 8. The CDR3 contains 15 residues. Per the germline V gene, CDR1 is SGHAT and CDR2 is FQNNGV. CDR3 nucleotides: TGTGCCAGCAGCTTAGATACAGGGGGAACCGAGGGCTACACCTTC. Encoded protein: CASSLDTGGTEGYTF.

The chain couples TRBV6-5 to TRBJ2-3; 13 bases are shared with TRBD2. In germline, CDR1 is MNHEY, CDR2 SVGAGI. With 2 bases clipped from V and 2 bases from J, the junction kept 1 base outside the gene matches. The CDR3 totals 16 residues. As DNA, the CDR3 is TGTGCCAGCAGTTACGGGACTAGCGGGATCACAGATACGCAGTATTTT. Its translation is CASSYGTSGITDTQYF.

The V gene is TRBV7-9, the J gene TRBJ1-2, with D possibly matching TRBD1 (6 bases). Germline assignment: CDR1 SEHNR and CDR2 FQNEAQ (reference sequence). The V and J ends lost 5 bases and 7 bases respectively, with 8 bases between them. This CDR3 contains 11 residues. CDR3 nucleotide sequence: TGTGCCAGCAGCCCAGGGGCTGGCTACACCTTC. Translation gives CASSPGAGYTF.

This chain uses TRBV19 with TRBJ2-7; D might be TRBD1 (5 bases). Germline lookup yields CDR1 LNHDA and CDR2 SQIVND (reference sequence). The CDR3 extends over 14 amino acids. Trimming stripped 7 bases from V and 0 bases from J, with 13 bases between. In DNA, the CDR3 is TGTGCCAGTACCTTGACAGATAACTCCTACGAGCAGTACTTC. It encodes CASTLTDNSYEQYF. Full variable domain (missing parts from reference TRBV19 and TRBJ2-7): DGGITQSPKYLFRKEGQNVTLSCEQNLNHDAMYWYRQDPGQGLRLIYYSQIVNDFQKGDIAEGYSVSREKKESFPLTVTSAQKNPTAFYLCASTLTDNSYEQYFGPGTRLTVT.

The V call is TRBV11-3, the J call TRBJ2-1, with D tentatively TRBD2 (5 bases). The V and J ends lost 5 bases and 9 bases respectively, with 14 bases between them. Germline loops: CDR1 SGHNT, CDR2 YENEEA. This CDR3 is built from 13 residues. This chain's CDR3 is CASSQQVGSEQFF. For the CDR3, the DNA is TGTGCCAGCAGCCAGCAGGTTGGGAGTGAGCAGTTCTTC.

This clone was seen only once. The chain is built from TRBV5-1 and TRBJ2-1, with D possibly TRBD2 on 5 matching bases. The CDR3 has 15 amino acids. V was pared by 0 bases and J by 0 bases, with 7 bases between. The germline V gene encodes CDR1 SGHRS and CDR2 YFSETQ. The CDR3 DNA reads as TGCGCCAGCAGCTTGGGGGAGAGCTCCTACAATGAGCAGTTCTTC. The encoded protein is CASSLGESSYNEQFF.

This clone was observed a few times. The CDR3, as DNA: TGTGCCAGCTCACCCCTAACTTTCCGGCGCGGGGGAGGCTACGAGCAGTACTTC. Its translation is CASSPLTFRRGGGYEQYF. The chain combines TRBV18 with TRBJ2-7; 7 bases fit TRBD2. This CDR3 contains 18 residues. J gave up 3 bases and V 3 bases, and 17 bases lay outside the gene matches. Germline values: CDR1 KGHSH, CDR2 LQKENI.

V and J are TRBV7-9 and TRBJ2-6; TRBD2 is a possible D gene (5 bases). V was trimmed by 3 bases and J by 4 bases, leaving 10 bases between them. CDR1 and CDR2 from the germline V gene are SEHNR and FQNEAQ (reference sequence). This CDR3 has 15 amino acids. CDR3 residues: CASSLRAAGANVLTF. The CDR3, as DNA: TGTGCCAGCAGCTTGCGGGCAGCAGGGGCCAACGTCCTGACTTTC.

With respect to this clone: This CDR3 is also generated by other DNA sequences in the sample. The rearrangement uses TRBV30 and TRBJ1-1; maybe TRBD1 (5 bases). The V gene lost 3 bases and the J gene lost 1 base, with 12 bases spanning the gap. CDR1 GTSNPN and CDR2 SVGIG come from the germline V gene (reference sequence). The CDR3 length is 14 residues. The CDR3 here is CAWSLAGGNTEAFF. DNA of the CDR3: TGTGCCTGGAGCCTCGCGGGGGGGAACACTGAAGCTTTCTTT.